Listed below are T cell receptor beta chains from one sample, sequenced in a study of vaccination and CD4 T cells after COVID-19. Antigens of these TCRs are unknown. TCRdb passed the PCR reads through MiXCR, listing each CDR3 protein once. There are 9,500 to 12,000 distinct CDR3 sequences in the sample; roughly 26% occur only once, and 24% lies in the top ten. Sequenced here: CD4+ T cells from blood, cultured in vitro, sampled after SARS-CoV-2 vaccination. Receptors originate from a human donor who had recovered from COVID-19. CDR3s include the opening cysteine and the closing phenylalanine or tryptophan. The order of the fields is D gene, CDR3 length, V gene, clone size, J gene, CDR3 protein, CDR3 DNA. A D gene is named only where the DNA matches it firmly. Only part of the rows carry a size: once, few, many, or a class if the clone is expanded.

D: .; length: 15; V: TRBV6-1; size: few; J: TRBJ1-1; CDR3: CASSGPSRSNTEAFF; DNA: TGTGCCAGCAGTGGCCCTTCCCGTTCAAACACTGAAGCTTTCTTT
D: TRBD2; length: 19; V: TRBV7-2; size: few; J: TRBJ2-7; CDR3: CASSAFLRRTSGRHYEQYF; DNA: TGTGCCAGCAGCGCCTTCCTCCGCCGGACTAGCGGGAGGCACTACGAGCAGTACTTC
D: .; length: 13; V: TRBV7-8; size: .; J: TRBJ2-7; CDR3: CASSRDRTYEQYF; DNA: TGTGCCAGCAGCCGAGACAGGACATACGAGCAGTACTTC
D: .; length: 13; V: TRBV7-3; size: few; J: TRBJ1-2; CDR3: CASSGTGGNGYTF; DNA: TGTGCCAGCAGCGGTACCGGGGGGAATGGCTACACCTTC
D: .; length: 15; V: TRBV6-5; size: few; J: TRBJ1-6; CDR3: CASSYGSSQNSPLHF; DNA: TGTGCCAGCAGTTATGGAAGTTCTCAGAATTCACCCCTCCACTTT
D: .; length: 12; V: TRBV11-3; size: .; J: TRBJ2-1; CDR3: CASSGRGNEQFF; DNA: TGTGCCAGCAGCGGGCGGGGCAATGAGCAGTTCTTC
D: TRBD2; length: 14; V: TRBV27; size: .; J: TRBJ2-7; CDR3: CASRRTSGVREQYF; DNA: TGTGCCAGCAGACGGACTAGCGGGGTTCGCGAGCAGTACTTC
D: .; length: 13; V: TRBV11-1; size: few; J: TRBJ2-1; CDR3: CASSWDLRYEQFF; DNA: TGTGCCAGCAGCTGGGACCTCCGATATGAGCAGTTCTTC
D: TRBD2; length: 14; V: TRBV6-2/TRBV6-3; size: .; J: TRBJ2-1; CDR3: CASSRTSGNNEQFF; DNA: TGTGCCAGCAGTAGGACTAGCGGGAACAATGAGCAGTTCTTC
D: .; length: 14; V: TRBV27; size: .; J: TRBJ2-7; CDR3: CASSTQTSSYEQYF; DNA: TGTGCCAGCAGTACCCAGACTAGTTCTTACGAGCAGTACTTC
D: .; length: 15; V: TRBV28; size: medium-sized; J: TRBJ2-5; CDR3: CASSPPTPGSKTQYF; DNA: TGTGCCAGCAGTCCCCCGACCCCAGGTTCAAAGACCCAGTACTTC
D: .; length: 13; V: TRBV5-4; size: few; J: TRBJ1-1; CDR3: CASSKDMGTEAFF; DNA: TGTGCCAGCAGCAAGGACATGGGGACTGAAGCTTTCTTT
D: TRBD1; length: 14; V: TRBV24-1; size: medium-sized; J: TRBJ2-5; CDR3: CATSDLRTGETQYF; DNA: TGTGCCACCAGTGATCTGCGGACAGGGGAGACCCAGTACTTC
D: TRBD1; length: 14; V: TRBV20-1; size: .; J: TRBJ2-2; CDR3: CSAGQGARVGELFF; DNA: TGCAGTGCGGGACAGGGGGCGCGGGTCGGGGAGCTGTTTTTT
D: TRBD1; length: 15; V: TRBV6-1; size: .; J: TRBJ2-6; CDR3: CASRGDSAGANVLTF; DNA: TGTGCCAGCAGGGGGGACAGTGCTGGGGCCAACGTCCTGACTTTC
D: .; length: 15; V: TRBV7-9; size: .; J: TRBJ1-6; CDR3: CASTPWPPINSPPHF; DNA: TGTGCCAGCACCCCGTGGCCCCCTATTAATTCACCCCCCCACTTT
D: TRBD1; length: 15; V: TRBV7-9; size: .; J: TRBJ1-1; CDR3: CASSPWGQLNTEAFF; DNA: TGTGCCAGCAGCCCTTGGGGACAGCTGAACACTGAAGCTTTCTTT
D: TRBD2; length: 15; V: TRBV6-1; size: .; J: TRBJ2-3; CDR3: CASSEGIAGGDTQYF; DNA: TGTGCCAGCAGTGAAGGGATAGCGGGGGGGGATACGCAGTATTTT
D: .; length: 12; V: TRBV7-7; size: few; J: TRBJ2-1; CDR3: CASSPDHNEQFF; DNA: TGTGCTAGCAGCCCCGACCACAATGAGCAGTTCTTC
D: .; length: 13; V: TRBV7-2; size: medium-sized; J: TRBJ2-7; CDR3: CASSVRGGQEQYF; DNA: TGTGCCAGCAGCGTTCGAGGAGGCCAGGAGCAGTACTTC
D: TRBD2; length: 16; V: TRBV6-1; size: few; J: TRBJ2-7; CDR3: CASALAGGSGAYEQYF; DNA: TGTGCCAGCGCCCTAGCGGGAGGATCTGGGGCCTACGAGCAGTACTTC
D: .; length: 14; V: TRBV18; size: .; J: TRBJ1-5; CDR3: CASSQEIQPQPQHF; DNA: TGTGCCAGCTCACAGGAAATACAACCTCAGCCCCAGCATTTT
D: TRBD2; length: 17; V: TRBV6-2/TRBV6-3; size: .; J: TRBJ2-5; CDR3: CASSYRSSGSYQETQYF; DNA: TGTGCCAGCAGTTACCGCTCTAGCGGGAGTTACCAAGAGACCCAGTACTTC
D: TRBD1; length: 14; V: TRBV11-2; size: .; J: TRBJ2-7; CDR3: CASSSQGSIYEQYF; DNA: TGTGCCAGCAGCTCACAGGGGAGCATCTACGAGCAGTACTTC
D: .; length: 15; V: TRBV5-1; size: .; J: TRBJ2-7; CDR3: CASSLATGHIYEQYF; DNA: TGCGCCAGCAGCTTGGCAACGGGCCACATCTACGAGCAGTACTTC
D: .; length: 15; V: TRBV20-1; size: .; J: TRBJ2-1; CDR3: CSARDGGSPYNEQFF; DNA: TGCAGTGCTAGAGATGGGGGGTCCCCCTACAATGAGCAGTTCTTC
D: .; length: 17; V: TRBV20-1; size: .; J: TRBJ1-5; CDR3: CSVSRGPKFLTDQPQHF; DNA: TGCAGTGTATCGAGGGGCCCCAAATTCCTGACCGATCAGCCCCAGCATTTT
D: TRBD1; length: 13; V: TRBV10-3; size: .; J: TRBJ2-1; CDR3: CAITADRWLEQFF; DNA: TGTGCCATCACAGCGGACAGGTGGCTTGAGCAGTTCTTC
D: .; length: 17; V: TRBV19; size: few; J: TRBJ1-2; CDR3: CASSIVGGHSKTYGYTF; DNA: TGTGCCAGTAGTATAGTCGGGGGCCATTCCAAAACCTATGGCTACACCTTC
D: .; length: 15; V: TRBV5-6; size: .; J: TRBJ2-5; CDR3: CASSSEGQKQETQYF; DNA: TGTGCCAGCAGCTCGGAGGGACAGAAACAAGAGACCCAGTACTTC